This TCR beta chain was found in a study of cytomegalovirus exposure and HLA in healthy donors. Germline V lookup: CDR1 MDHEN, CDR2 SYDVKM. The ends were cut back, 4 bases at V and 2 bases at J, with 17 bases in the middle. This CDR3 comprises 17 residues. A multiplex PCR was run with 60 Vbeta primers and 13 Jbeta primers. Method: immunoSEQ multiplex PCR; TCRdb's copy keeps in-frame clones and lacks some. The sample carries about 120,000 clones, 50% to 65% recorded once. Study results and limitations: As a later analysis showed, a missense DCLRE1C variant was linked to trimming of TCR beta V- and J-genes. Earlier analysis found most TCR beta V segments productive about 87% or about 30% of the time.

As concerns this clone: Its antigen is unidentified.

The V and J genes are TRBV28 and TRBJ1-4, with D possibly TRBD1 on 6 matching bases. The sequenced sample consisted of PBMCs. This TCR came from a woman aged 40 to 50 in good health and CMV-seropositive. The CDR3 coding sequence is TGTGCCAGCAGTTCCCAGACAGGTAGAGGGACTAATGAAAAACTGTTTTTT. This sequence encodes CASSSQTGRGTNEKLFF.